This entry features one TCR beta chain sequence. Sequenced by immunoSEQ multiplex PCR; TCRdb stores in-frame clones only, minus some. Seen here are roughly 600,000 clones, 95% to 98% observed once, and the top ten hold around 0.3%. This CDR3 has 16 amino acids. Looked up from germline, CDR1 is MGHRA and CDR2 is YSYEKL. Trimming at V came to 1 base and at J to 10 bases, leaving 10 bases not matched to a gene. The data belong to a study of shared clonotypes between healthy human individuals. Positively selected for CCR7, the CD45RO-negative cells used as naive CD8 cells excluded terminally differentiated effector memory CD45RA+ cells.

Sequencing used naive CD8+ T cells sorted from blood. V is TRBV4-1 and J is TRBJ2-1, with 10 bases lining up with TRBD1. This clonotype was obtained from a man aged 25-45 years in good health. CDR3 amino acids: CASSQAPGTGVKEQFF. Here the CDR3 DNA reads TGCGCCAGCAGCCAAGCTCCCGGGACAGGGGTCAAGGAGCAGTTCTTC.